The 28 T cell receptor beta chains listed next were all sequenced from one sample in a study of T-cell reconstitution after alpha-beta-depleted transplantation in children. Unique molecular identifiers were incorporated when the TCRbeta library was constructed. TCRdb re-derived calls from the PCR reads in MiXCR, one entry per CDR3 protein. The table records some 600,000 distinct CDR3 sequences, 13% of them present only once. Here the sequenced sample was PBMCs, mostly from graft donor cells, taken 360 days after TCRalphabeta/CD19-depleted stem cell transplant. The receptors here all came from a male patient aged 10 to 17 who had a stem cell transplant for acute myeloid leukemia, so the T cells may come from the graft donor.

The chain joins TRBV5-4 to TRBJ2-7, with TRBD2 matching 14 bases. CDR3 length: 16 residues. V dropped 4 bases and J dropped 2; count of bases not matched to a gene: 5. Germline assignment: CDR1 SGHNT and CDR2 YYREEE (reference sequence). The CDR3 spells CASSAGLAGAAYEQYF. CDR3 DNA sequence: TGTGCCAGCAGCGCGGGACTAGCGGGAGCCGCCTACGAGCAGTACTTC.

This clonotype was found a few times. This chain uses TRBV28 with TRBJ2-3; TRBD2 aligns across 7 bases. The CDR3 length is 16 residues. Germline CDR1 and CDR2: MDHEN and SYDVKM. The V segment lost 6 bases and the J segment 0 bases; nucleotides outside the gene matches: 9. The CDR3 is CASRLWGAGSTDTQYF. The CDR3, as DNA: TGTGCCAGCAGGCTATGGGGAGCGGGAAGCACAGATACGCAGTATTTT.

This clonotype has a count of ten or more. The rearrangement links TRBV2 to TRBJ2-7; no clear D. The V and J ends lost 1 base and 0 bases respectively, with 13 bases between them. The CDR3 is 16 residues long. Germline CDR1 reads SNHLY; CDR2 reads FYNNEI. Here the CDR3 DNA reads TGTGCCAGCAGTGAAGACAGCTCACTTCCCTCCTACGAGCAGTACTTC. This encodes CASSEDSSLPSYEQYF.

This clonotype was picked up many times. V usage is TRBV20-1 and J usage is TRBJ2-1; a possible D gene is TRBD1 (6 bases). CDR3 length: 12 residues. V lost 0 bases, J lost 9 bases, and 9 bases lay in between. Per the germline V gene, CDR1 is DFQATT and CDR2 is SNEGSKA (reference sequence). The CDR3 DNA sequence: TGCAGTGCTAGAGATTTGGGGGCTGAGCAGTTCTTC. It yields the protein CSARDLGAEQFF.

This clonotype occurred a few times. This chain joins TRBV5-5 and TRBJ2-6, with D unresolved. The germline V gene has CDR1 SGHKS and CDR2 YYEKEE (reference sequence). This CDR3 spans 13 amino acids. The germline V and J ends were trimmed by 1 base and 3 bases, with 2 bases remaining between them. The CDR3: CASSLFGANVLTF. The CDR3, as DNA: TGTGCCAGCAGCTTGTTTGGGGCCAACGTCCTGACTTTC.

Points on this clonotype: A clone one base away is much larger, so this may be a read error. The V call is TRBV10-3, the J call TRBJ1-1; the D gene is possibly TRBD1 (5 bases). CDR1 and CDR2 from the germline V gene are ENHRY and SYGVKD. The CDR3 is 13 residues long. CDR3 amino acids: CTIRGVQGPEAFF. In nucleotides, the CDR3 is TGTACCATCAGAGGGGTGCAGGGTCCTGAAGCTTTCTTT.

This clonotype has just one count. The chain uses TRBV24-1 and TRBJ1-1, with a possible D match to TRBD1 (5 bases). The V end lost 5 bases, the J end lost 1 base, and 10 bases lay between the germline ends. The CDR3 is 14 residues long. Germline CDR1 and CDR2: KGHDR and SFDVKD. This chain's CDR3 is CATSATASNTEAFF. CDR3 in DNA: TGTGCCACCAGTGCGACAGCCTCGAACACTGAAGCTTTCTTT.

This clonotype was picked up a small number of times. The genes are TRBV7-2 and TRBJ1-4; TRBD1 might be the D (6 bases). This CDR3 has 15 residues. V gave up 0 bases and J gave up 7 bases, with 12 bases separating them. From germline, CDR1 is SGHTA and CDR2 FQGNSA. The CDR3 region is CASSLATGASEKLFF. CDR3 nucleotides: TGTGCCAGCAGCTTAGCGACGGGGGCAAGTGAAAAACTGTTTTTT. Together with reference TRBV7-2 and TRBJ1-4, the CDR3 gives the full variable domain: GAGVSQSPSNKVTEKGKDVELRCDPISGHTALYWYRQSLGQGLEFLIYFQGNSAPDKSGLPSDRFSAERTGGSVSTLTIQRTQQEDSAVYLCASSLATGASEKLFFGSGTQLSVL.

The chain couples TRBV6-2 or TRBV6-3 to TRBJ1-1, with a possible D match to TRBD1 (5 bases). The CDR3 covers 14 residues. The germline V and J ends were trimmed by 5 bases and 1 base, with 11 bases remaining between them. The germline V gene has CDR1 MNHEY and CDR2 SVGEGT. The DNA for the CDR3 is TGTGCCAGCAGTGGGGCCGCAGGGAACACTGAAGCTTTCTTT. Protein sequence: CASSGAAGNTEAFF.

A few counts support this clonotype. The CDR3 region is CASSNSGRNTGELFF. CDR3 in DNA: TGTGCCAGCAGCAATAGCGGGAGGAACACCGGGGAGCTGTTTTTT. The chain combines TRBV9 with TRBJ2-2; 9 bases are a match to TRBD2. From germline, CDR1 is SGDLS and CDR2 YYNGEE. Trimming at V came to 4 bases and at J to 1 base, leaving 2 bases not matched to a gene. This CDR3 is 15 amino acids long.

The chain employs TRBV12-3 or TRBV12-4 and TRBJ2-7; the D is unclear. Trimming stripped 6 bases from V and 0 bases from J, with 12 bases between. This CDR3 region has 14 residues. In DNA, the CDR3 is TGTGCCAGCAGCCCTCTCAGGAGCTCCTACGAGCAGTACTTC. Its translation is CASSPLRSSYEQYF.

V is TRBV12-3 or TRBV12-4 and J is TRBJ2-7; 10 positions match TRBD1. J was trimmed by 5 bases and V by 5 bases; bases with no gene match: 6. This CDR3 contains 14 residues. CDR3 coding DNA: TGTGCCAGCAGTCTGACAGGGGGCTCACACGAGCAGTACTTC. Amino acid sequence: CASSLTGGSHEQYF.

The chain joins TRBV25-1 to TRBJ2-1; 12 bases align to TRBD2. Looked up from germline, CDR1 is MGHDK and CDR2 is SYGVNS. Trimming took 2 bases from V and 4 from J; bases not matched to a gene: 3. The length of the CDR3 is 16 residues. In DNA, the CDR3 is TGTGCCAGCAGTGAACGGGGGACTAGCGGGTACAATGAGCAGTTCTTC. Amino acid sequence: CASSERGTSGYNEQFF.

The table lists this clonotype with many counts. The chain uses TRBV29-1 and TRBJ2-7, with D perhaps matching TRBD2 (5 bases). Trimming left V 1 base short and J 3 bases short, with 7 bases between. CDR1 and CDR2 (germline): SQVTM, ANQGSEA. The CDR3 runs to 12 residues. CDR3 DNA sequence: TGCAGCGTTGAAGCTAGCCGCTACGAGCAGTACTTC. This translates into CSVEASRYEQYF.

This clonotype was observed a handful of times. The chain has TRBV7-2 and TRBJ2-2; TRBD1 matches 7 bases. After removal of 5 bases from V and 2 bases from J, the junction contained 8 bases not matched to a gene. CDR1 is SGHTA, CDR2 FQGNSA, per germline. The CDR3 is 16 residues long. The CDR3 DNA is TGTGCCAGCAGCCCCTATTGGACAGGCAACACCGGGGAGCTGTTTTTT. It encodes CASSPYWTGNTGELFF.

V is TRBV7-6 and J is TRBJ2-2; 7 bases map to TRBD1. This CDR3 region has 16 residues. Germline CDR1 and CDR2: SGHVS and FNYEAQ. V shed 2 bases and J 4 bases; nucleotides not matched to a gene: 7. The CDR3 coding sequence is TGTGCCAGCAGCTTAAGAGAGACAGGGCGCACCGGGGAGCTGTTTTTT. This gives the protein CASSLRETGRTGELFF.

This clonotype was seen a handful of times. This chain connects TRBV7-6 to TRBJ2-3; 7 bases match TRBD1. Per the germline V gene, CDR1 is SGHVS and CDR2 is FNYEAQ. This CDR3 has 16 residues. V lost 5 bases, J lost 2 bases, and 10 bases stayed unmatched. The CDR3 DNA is TGTGCCAGCAGCGGACCGGGACAGAGTTTCACAGATACGCAGTATTTT. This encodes CASSGPGQSFTDTQYF.

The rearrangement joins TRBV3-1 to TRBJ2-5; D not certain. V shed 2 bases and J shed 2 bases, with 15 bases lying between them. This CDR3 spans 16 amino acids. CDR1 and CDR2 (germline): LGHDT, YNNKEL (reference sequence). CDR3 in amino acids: CASSQKEKGLQETQYF. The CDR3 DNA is TGTGCCAGCAGCCAAAAAGAAAAGGGTTTGCAAGAGACCCAGTACTTC.

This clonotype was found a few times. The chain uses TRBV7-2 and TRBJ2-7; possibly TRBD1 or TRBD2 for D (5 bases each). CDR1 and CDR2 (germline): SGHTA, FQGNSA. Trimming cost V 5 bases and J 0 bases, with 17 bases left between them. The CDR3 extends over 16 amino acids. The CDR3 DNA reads TGTGCCAGCAGCCCCGTCCCGGGACCACCCTCCTACGAGCAGTACTTC. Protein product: CASSPVPGPPSYEQYF.

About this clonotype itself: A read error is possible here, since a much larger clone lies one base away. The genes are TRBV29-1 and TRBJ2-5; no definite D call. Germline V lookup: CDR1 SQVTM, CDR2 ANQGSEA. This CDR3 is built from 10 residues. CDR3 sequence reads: CGVGLETQYF. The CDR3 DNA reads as TGCGGCGTTGGGTTGGAGACCCAGTACTTC.

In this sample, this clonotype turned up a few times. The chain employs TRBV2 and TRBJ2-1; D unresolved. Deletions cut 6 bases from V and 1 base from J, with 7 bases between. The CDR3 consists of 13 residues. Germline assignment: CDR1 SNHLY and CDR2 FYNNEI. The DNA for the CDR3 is TGTGCCAGCAGCTATTTTTCCTACAATGAGCAGTTCTTC. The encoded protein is CASSYFSYNEQFF.

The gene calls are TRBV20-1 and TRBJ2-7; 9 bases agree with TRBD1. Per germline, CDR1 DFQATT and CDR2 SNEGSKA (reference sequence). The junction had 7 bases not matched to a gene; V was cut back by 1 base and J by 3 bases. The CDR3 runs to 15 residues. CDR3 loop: CSARGGQGPFYEQYF. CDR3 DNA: TGCAGTGCTAGAGGGGGACAGGGACCTTTCTACGAGCAGTACTTC.

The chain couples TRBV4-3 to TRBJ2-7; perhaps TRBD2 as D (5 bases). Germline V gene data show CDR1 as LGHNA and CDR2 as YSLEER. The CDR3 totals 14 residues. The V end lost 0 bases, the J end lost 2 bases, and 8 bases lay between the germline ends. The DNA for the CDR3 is TGCGCCAGCAGCCAAGATCAGCGGACCTACGAGCAGTACTTC. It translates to CASSQDQRTYEQYF.

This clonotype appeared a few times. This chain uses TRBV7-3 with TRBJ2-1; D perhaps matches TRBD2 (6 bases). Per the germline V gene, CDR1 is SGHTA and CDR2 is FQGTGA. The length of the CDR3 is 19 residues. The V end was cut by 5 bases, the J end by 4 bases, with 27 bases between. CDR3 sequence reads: CASSPYPGRTGGGYNEQFF. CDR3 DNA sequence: TGTGCCAGCAGCCCCTACCCGGGCCGAACCGGAGGAGGGTACAATGAGCAGTTCTTC.

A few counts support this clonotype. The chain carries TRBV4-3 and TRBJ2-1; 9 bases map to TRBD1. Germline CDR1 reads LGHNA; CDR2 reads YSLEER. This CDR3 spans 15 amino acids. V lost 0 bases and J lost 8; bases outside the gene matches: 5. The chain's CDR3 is CASSQDGDRDDEQFF. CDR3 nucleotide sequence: TGCGCCAGCAGCCAAGATGGGGACAGGGACGATGAGCAGTTCTTC.

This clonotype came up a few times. The CDR3 bases are TGTGCCAGCAGCGTAGCTACCACCGGGACGTACAATGAGCAGTTCTTC. Translating gives CASSVATTGTYNEQFF. The chain links TRBV9 to TRBJ2-1; either TRBD1 or TRBD2 may fit D (5 bases each). The CDR3 is made up of 16 amino acids. V was pared by 0 bases and J by 4 bases, with 14 bases between. Germline values: CDR1 SGDLS, CDR2 YYNGEE. The full variable domain, rest sourced from reference TRBV9 and TRBJ2-1, is DSGVTQTPKHLITATGQRVTLRCSPRSGDLSVYWYQQSLDQGLQFLIQYYNGEERAKGNILERFSAQQFPDLHSELNLSSLELGDSALYFCASSVATTGTYNEQFFGPGTRLTVL.

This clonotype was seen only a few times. CDR3 amino acids: CASSLGTGFGSGETQYF. The DNA of the CDR3 is TGTGCCAGCAGCTTAGGGACAGGGTTTGGTTCCGGAGAGACCCAGTACTTC. The rearrangement uses TRBV7-9 and TRBJ2-5; 8 bases line up with TRBD1. CDR3 length equals 17 residues. Germline CDR1 is SEHNR and CDR2 is FQNEAQ (reference sequence). With V trimmed by 1 base and J by 4 bases, 11 bases remained unmatched.

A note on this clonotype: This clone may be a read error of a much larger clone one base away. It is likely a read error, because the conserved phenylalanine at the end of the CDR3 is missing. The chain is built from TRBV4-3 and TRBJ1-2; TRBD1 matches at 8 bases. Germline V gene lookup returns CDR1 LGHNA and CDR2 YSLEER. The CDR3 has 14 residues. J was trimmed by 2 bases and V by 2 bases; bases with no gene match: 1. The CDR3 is CASSQRQGNYGYTS. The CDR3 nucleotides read TGCGCCAGCAGCCAACGACAGGGGAACTATGGCTACACCTCC.